Listed below are T cell receptor beta chains from one sample, sequenced in a study of identical twins. From the 5' RACE reads, TCRdb called clonotypes with MiXCR, one entry per CDR3 protein. The data contain over 500,000 distinct CDR3 sequences, approximately 22% of them singletons. These records were also assigned to another study, of T cells expressing NK-cell markers.

Input material: CD4+ T cells sorted from blood. The receptors originated from a woman aged 18-29 years in good health. CDR3s include the opening cysteine and the closing phenylalanine or tryptophan. A D gene is named only where the DNA matches it firmly. Size is stated for part of the rows, as once, few or many counts, or as a class when the clone is expanded.

v_call	clone_size	j_call	d_call	cdr3_aa	cdr3_nt
TRBV20-1	.	TRBJ1-1	TRBD1	CSARDRRQGDAEAFF	TGCAGTGCTAGAGATCGACGACAGGGAGACGCTGAAGCTTTCTTT
TRBV19	few	TRBJ2-2	TRBD2	CASSIRGGANTGELFF	TGTGCCAGTAGTATACGGGGGGGCGCGAACACCGGGGAGCTGTTTTTT
TRBV4-3	.	TRBJ2-2	.	CASSQDLIPGELFF	TGCGCCAGCAGCCAAGACCTAATACCGGGGGAGCTGTTTTTT
TRBV20-1	.	TRBJ1-1	.	CSAIKGNMNTEAFF	TGCAGTGCTATCAAGGGTAACATGAACACTGAAGCTTTCTTT
TRBV27	many	TRBJ2-7	TRBD2	CASSSPSGLAGTYEQYF	TGTGCCAGCAGTTCCCCCTCAGGACTAGCGGGAACCTACGAGCAGTACTTC
TRBV2	.	TRBJ2-2	.	CASSPDRFTGELFF	TGTGCCAGCAGTCCGGACAGATTCACCGGGGAGCTGTTTTTT
TRBV12-3/TRBV12-4	few	TRBJ2-3	.	CASSDLRSDTQYF	TGTGCCAGCAGTGACCTTCGGTCAGATACGCAGTATTTT
TRBV20-1	few	TRBJ2-7	TRBD2	CSARGGVTYEQYF	TGCAGTGCTAGGGGGGGGGTAACCTACGAGCAGTACTTC
TRBV12-3/TRBV12-4	.	TRBJ1-1	.	CASSFAQRNTEAFF	TGTGCCAGCAGTTTCGCGCAGAGGAACACTGAAGCTTTCTTT
TRBV5-8	.	TRBJ2-7	.	CASSLDGTVSYEQYF	TGTGCCAGCAGCTTGGATGGGACTGTATCCTACGAGCAGTACTTC
TRBV6-2/TRBV6-3	.	TRBJ1-2	.	CASGGSVVYGYTF	TGTGCCAGCGGCGGCAGTGTTGTCTATGGCTACACCTTC
TRBV20-1	few	TRBJ2-5	.	CSADLRQMGKTQYF	TGCAGTGCTGACCTTCGTCAGATGGGAAAGACCCAGTACTTC
TRBV3-1	.	TRBJ2-1	.	CASSQAFKVYNEQFF	TGTGCCAGCAGCCAAGCCTTCAAGGTGTACAATGAGCAGTTCTTC